A selection of T cell receptor beta chains follows, all from one sample in a study of control samples from healthy donors and cancer patients. Clones were sequenced by immunoSEQ multiplex PCR, and TCRdb holds only the in-frame ones, with some missing. The table has about 120,000 clones, around 90% seen once; the top ten hold around 6%. The sequenced material came from blood. All receptors derive from a man in his late teens or twenties in good health. The CDR3 runs from the conserved cysteine through the conserved F or W. Each record gives: V gene, clone size, CDR3 protein. Size is omitted from some rows. Given values are once, few, many or a class for expanded clones.

TRBV2 - CASSGGTVNTEAFF
TRBV6-4 - CASSDPEQGAGNTIYF
TRBV3-1/TRBV3-2 - CASSQRLFRSADTQYF
TRBV2 - CATPTGGGASDTQYF
TRBV28 - CASIRQGKAFF
TRBV25-1 - CASSEWGTSYGYTF
TRBV7-2 - CASSISGAPSYNEQFF
TRBV5-5 - CASSLAGLAGARADTQYF
TRBV6-5 once CASSLTSSYEQYF
TRBV19 - CASSKKRLGQANVLTF
TRBV6-5 - CASRTGTASYEQYF
TRBV11-3 - CASSLGFAGGWNTQYF
TRBV5-1 - CASSSIPGSSTNEKLFF
TRBV5-4 - CASSLGRTDSGNTIYF
TRBV5-1 - CASSLVGGHNPDTQYF
TRBV13 - CASSLAGQHYYGYTF
TRBV6-5 - CASSYSIQGQETQYF
TRBV29-1 - CSVGSTGVSGYTF
TRBV4-1 - CASSQVVRAGEQYF
TRBV7-5 - CVRSYPGRGRNSPLHF
TRBV19 - CASSPLRQQGEQFF
TRBV21-1 - CASSKSCPGARRNTEAFF
TRBV11-2 - CASSLAYRQGDYGYTF
TRBV19 - CASSILTGKNEKLFF
TRBV5-1 - CASSSTGLTYEQYF
TRBV30 - CAWSTSGDPYNEQFF
TRBV7-9 - CASSLVQAHTTDTQYF
TRBV2 - CASSGPGLLYQETQYF
TRBV11-2 - CASSPVSSGGETQYF
TRBV5-6 - CASSPGTGGVVYGYTF
TRBV25-1 - CASSGLLGLSEKLFF
TRBV5-5 - CASSLGGTDGYEQYF
TRBV5-1 - CASSSSKDSSGNTIYF
TRBV6-1 - CASRQSSTDTQYF
TRBV6-5 - CASTRSSMDPLHF
TRBV29-1 - CSATGGMGTEAFF
TRBV6-1 - CASSETYGYGYTF
TRBV19 - CATRPTSGGFTDTQYF
TRBV7-3 - CASSLPEGLSYEQYF
TRBV3-1/TRBV3-2 - CASSQDEQGNQYF
TRBV2 many CASRATSGGYEQYF
TRBV30 - CAWSLGFMNTEAFF
TRBV7-9 - CASSLDPGTYEQYF
TRBV30 - CAWDQGGAGANVLTF
TRBV6-5 once CASSYGTEREKLFF
TRBV9 once CASSPGTAYPYEQYF
TRBV21-1 - CASSKALCLGNEQYF
TRBV5-1 once CASSPGTGGANQPQHF
TRBV27 - CASSLRSTDTQYF
TRBV7-9 - CASSRDGYTF
TRBV9 - CASRASSGPPNQYNEQFF
TRBV19 - CASSIRQGEMTFYEQYF
TRBV2 - CASSGRGSKNIQYF
TRBV7-2 - CASSLLGSYEQYF
TRBV6-2/TRBV6-3 few CASSYPGKRPYEQYF
TRBV3-1/TRBV3-2 - CASSERDRSVGYTF
TRBV5-1 - CASSPNSQRGRSGDTQYF
TRBV6-5 - CASSYSRQGNEQYF
TRBV6-2/TRBV6-3 - CASSYSTRGVANGYTF
TRBV5-1 - CASSVGQSQETQYF